The rows below give T cell receptor beta chains drawn from one sample of a study of Ad26.COV2.S vaccination and SARS-CoV-2 variants. The table came from immunoSEQ multiplex PCR; TCRdb's copy has only in-frame clones and leaves some out. The repertoire has approximately 300,000 clones, about 82% of them found once; the top ten carry 1.5% to 2%. The starting material was peripheral blood, obtained in a trial of Ad26.COV2.S vaccine versus placebo. These receptors all come from a person aged 18-65 years who received the Ad26.COV2.S COVID-19 vaccine or a placebo. Each CDR3 is given without its conserved first and last residue. Fields, in order: V gene, CDR3 protein.

>TRBV12-5
ASGLVLEGRVNSPLH
>TRBV10-3
AISTIGGGESEAF
>TRBV24-1
ATRFMSSARGRTGGHNQPQH
>TRBV20-1
SARSLETQY
>TRBV29-1
SVRDRGRTGELF
>TRBV30
AWSGGTQNQPQH
>TRBV7-9
ASSSLGDRNEKLF
>TRBV30
AWSDWDFPWGTEAF
>TRBV7-6
ASSPRQGADTGELF
>TRBV21-1
ASRRGPELALRYGYT
>TRBV30
AWSKRGGTGELF
>TRBV9
ASSVDPGDNSPLH
>TRBV7-2
ASSLERLAGGRGETQY
>TRBV5-1
ASSPSTGTPDTQY
>TRBV5-5
ASSLTTGTGNTEAF
>TRBV4-2
ASSQGTGQGTAGELF
>TRBV3-1/TRBV3-2
ASSREGNYGYT
>TRBV27
ASSPRYSNQPQH
>TRBV3-1/TRBV3-2
ASSQVGPYEQY
>TRBV7-2
ASSPGGAVNEQY
>TRBV5-1
ASGPPGNGYT
>TRBV5-1
ASSLGFETQY
>TRBV2
ASRPDRITNYGYT
>TRBV14
ASSQPGLAVNTGELF
>TRBV18
ASSPSRGGPDTQY
>TRBV11-1
ASSPIRGGEQY
>TRBV4-2
ASSQDDGTGHRNEQF
>TRBV5-5
ASSSTGTALQGPQH
>TRBV7-9
ASSPDRANTEAF
>TRBV19
ASSGGGGYEQY
>TRBV11-2
ASSLEQTGSNEKLF
>TRBV18
ASSPGQGRYEQY
>TRBV9
ASSVGVNGAGSSYEQY
>TRBV5-1
ASSLANRDTHGYT
>TRBV18
ASSPGTSGGPHGTQY
>TRBV5-1
ASSPLGKEKLF
>TRBV18
ASSPPGTGGSPLH
>TRBV20-1
SAIGNEQF
>TRBV4-2
ASSHGAGTGSYEQY
>TRBV4-3
ASSQVASGAGEQY